Following are 9 T cell receptor beta chains from one sample sequenced in a study of blood T cell repertoires in COVID-19. The assay was immunoSEQ multiplex PCR, and TCRdb's table has in-frame clones only and misses some. The sample lists over 400,000 clones, 75% to 90% occurring once. The sample taken for sequencing was PBMCs or T cells enriched from blood (not recorded which). These receptor sequences come from a woman in her sixties who had recovered from COVID-19.

V and J are TRBV27 and TRBJ1-6, with 8 bases identical to TRBD1. Germline CDR1 and CDR2: MNHEY and SMNVEV (reference sequence). Germline trimming cut 1 base from V and 0 bases from J; bases unmatched to any gene: 5. This CDR3 is 18 amino acids long. As DNA, the CDR3 is TGTGCCAGCAGTTTATTTGGGGACAGGAGCTCCTATAATTCACCCCTCCACTTT. Amino acids: CASSLFGDRSSYNSPLHF.

The chain is built from TRBV24-1 and TRBJ2-5; a weak D match, TRBD2 (5 bases). Germline CDR1 is KGHDR and CDR2 is SFDVKD. V was trimmed by 3 bases and J by 7 bases, leaving 20 bases between them. The CDR3 covers 16 residues. The CDR3 nucleotides read TGTGCCACCAGTGATCCGACTAAATCCCCGGTGGGGACCCAGTACTTC. Its protein is CATSDPTKSPVGTQYF.

The chain uses TRBV5-8 and TRBJ2-1; TRBD1 aligns across 9 bases. The CDR3 contains 15 residues. Germline CDR1 SGHTS, CDR2 YDEGEE. J was trimmed by 1 base and V by 4 bases; bases with no gene match: 3. CDR3 coding DNA: TGTGCCAGCAGCACTGGGACAGGGTCCTACAATGAGCAGTTCTTC. It is translated as CASSTGTGSYNEQFF.

The chain has TRBV5-1 and TRBJ2-3; TRBD2 aligns across 8 bases. The trim removed 4 bases at V and 4 bases at J, leaving 5 bases unmatched. CDR3 length equals 14 residues. Per the germline V gene, CDR1 is SGHRS and CDR2 is YFSETQ. The CDR3 nucleotides read TGCGCCAGCAGCATCGGGGGGGCCGCAGATACGCAGTATTTT. Its protein product is CASSIGGAADTQYF. The full variable domain, with the rest looked up from reference TRBV5-1 and TRBJ2-3, is KAGVTQTPRYLIKTRGQQVTLSCSPISGHRSVSWYQQTPGQGLQFLFEYFSETQRNKGNFPGRFSGRQFSNSRSEMNVSTLELGDSALYLCASSIGGAADTQYFGPGTRLTVL.

This rearrangement joins TRBV7-2 to TRBJ1-2; D is unresolved. The germline V and J ends were trimmed by 4 bases and 4 bases, with 16 bases remaining between them. Germline loops: CDR1 SGHTA, CDR2 FQGNSA. This CDR3 spans 15 amino acids. The CDR3, as DNA: TGTGCCAGCAGCTCCCCCGGTTATCTCACCTATGGCTACACCTTC. Its translation: CASSSPGYLTYGYTF.

This clone was detected only once. J is TRBJ2-2 and V is TRBV19; maybe TRBD2 (5 bases). The CDR3 runs to 13 residues. Looked up from germline, CDR1 is LNHDA and CDR2 is SQIVND (reference sequence). V shed 5 bases and J shed 6 bases, with 10 bases lying between them. In DNA form, the CDR3 reads TGTGCCAGTAGTGCCACGGGATCCGGGGAGCTGTTTTTT. It translates to CASSATGSGELFF.

This clone was picked up a small number of times. CDR3 sequence (DNA): TGCGCCAGCAGTGAGTCGAGAGGGAACAATGAGCAGTTCTTC. Translation gives CASSESRGNNEQFF. This chain joins TRBV10-1 and TRBJ2-1, with D possibly being TRBD2 (5 bases). Germline CDR1 reads WNHNN; CDR2 reads SYGVQD (reference sequence). V dropped 0 bases and J dropped 5 bases, with 8 bases sitting between them. The CDR3 contains 14 residues.

V usage is TRBV6-2 or TRBV6-3 and J usage is TRBJ1-6; possibly TRBD1 for D (6 bases). The CDR3 runs 15 residues. The germline gives CDR1 MNHEY, CDR2 SVGEGT. The V end was cut by 0 bases, the J end by 9 bases, with 12 bases between. This CDR3 reads CASSYSTGTGSPLHF. The DNA for the CDR3 is TGTGCCAGCAGTTACTCCACAGGGACGGGTTCACCCCTCCACTTT.

The gene calls are TRBV7-2 and TRBJ2-3; 7 bases map to TRBD1. CDR1 and CDR2 (germline): SGHTA, FQGNSA. The CDR3 has 14 amino acids. V was clipped by 7 bases and J by 3 bases; unmatched bases: 7. CDR3 sequence (DNA): TGTGCCAGCAAGAGACAGGGTTTGACAGATACGCAGTATTTT. This sequence encodes CASKRQGLTDTQYF.